This TCR beta chain originates from a study of monozygotic twins with inflammatory bowel disease. Overall study results and limits: The study supported no single strong signal or clonotype linked to IBD. Especially with disease activity, IBD patients had fewer clonotypes in common with others than healthy twins did.

As to this clonotype: Its specificity is unknown.

Molecular identifiers with 6-nucleotide sample barcodes were added during cDNA synthesis via template switching. TCRdb reprocessed the 5' RACE reads and keeps a single row for each CDR3 protein, giving no DNA. The sample shows some 200,000 distinct CDR3 sequences, and approximately 1.6% sits with its ten largest clones. Material for sequencing was blood. The receptor comes from a human donor with ulcerative colitis or Crohn's disease, or a healthy co-twin of an affected twin (not recorded which).

This CDR3 reads CASSLATLTVNTEAFF. The chain couples TRBV5-1 to TRBJ1-1. Germline V gene data show CDR1 as SGHRS and CDR2 as YFSETQ. There are 16 residues in the CDR3.